A selection of T cell receptor beta chains follows, all from one sample in a study of blood T cell repertoires in COVID-19. Assay used: immunoSEQ multiplex PCR; TCRdb lists only in-frame clones, some missing. The repertoire holds 140,000 to 150,000 clones, with just under 85% as singletons. Sequenced material: peripheral blood. The source is a woman aged 40 to 50 with active or convalescent COVID-19. Both conserved end residues are part of each CDR3. A D gene is named only where the DNA matches it firmly. Size is omitted from some rows. Given values are once, few, many or a class for expanded clones.

>TRBJ1-3|NA|TRBV3-1/TRBV3-2|NA
CASSLTEGGPPSSGNTIYF
TGTGCCAGCAGCCTCACCGAAGGGGGTCCCCCGAGCTCTGGAAACACCATATATTTT
>TRBJ2-7|NA|TRBV6-5|NA
CASRTRDSGSREQYF
TGTGCCAGCAGGACGAGGGATTCGGGATCCCGCGAGCAGTACTTC
>TRBJ2-6|NA|TRBV10-2|NA
CASPDFPAPPGANVLTF
TGCGCCAGCCCGGACTTCCCAGCCCCCCCTGGGGCCAACGTCCTGACTTTC
>TRBJ2-5|NA|TRBV10-1|NA
CASSESRAGETQYF
TGCGCCAGCAGTGAGTCGAGGGCCGGGGAGACCCAGTACTTC
>TRBJ1-2|TRBD1|TRBV28|NA
CASSLPTGGEGYTF
TGTGCCAGCAGTTTACCCACAGGGGGCGAAGGCTACACCTTC
>TRBJ2-2|TRBD1|TRBV29-1|NA
CSASGGANTGELFF
TGCAGCGCATCAGGGGGCGCGAACACCGGGGAGCTGTTTTTT
>TRBJ2-5|TRBD1|TRBV7-9|NA
CASSWDRGRETQYF
TGTGCCAGCAGCTGGGACAGGGGGCGAGAGACCCAGTACTTC
>TRBJ1-3|TRBD1|TRBV18|few
CASSRQGGGNTIYF
TGTGCCAGCTCACGACAGGGCGGCGGAAACACCATATATTTT
>TRBJ1-1|NA|TRBV2|once
CASEQGMNTEAFF
TGTGCCAGCGAACAGGGCATGAACACTGAAGCTTTCTTT
>TRBJ1-4|NA|TRBV29-1|NA
CSGGLNEKLFF
TGCAGCGGTGGACTTAATGAAAAACTGTTTTTT
>TRBJ2-7|TRBD1|TRBV29-1|NA
CSVRTGQGSYEQYF
TGCAGCGTCCGAACGGGACAGGGATCCTACGAGCAGTACTTC
>TRBJ1-4|NA|TRBV28|NA
CASRASGTGDEKLFF
TGTGCCAGCAGAGCCTCCGGGACGGGAGATGAAAAACTGTTTTTT
>TRBJ1-2|TRBD1|TRBV18|NA
CASSPTGQGGGYTF
TGTGCCAGCTCACCTACTGGACAGGGTGGCGGCTACACCTTC
>TRBJ1-1|NA|TRBV19|NA
CASSIRGGSGVSTEAFF
TGTGCCAGTAGTATCCGCGGGGGCTCCGGAGTCAGCACTGAAGCTTTCTTT
>TRBJ2-1|TRBD2|TRBV28|NA
CASSPIRTSGRKEQFF
TGTGCCAGCAGTCCTATCCGGACTAGCGGGAGGAAGGAGCAGTTCTTC
>TRBJ1-1|NA|TRBV10-1|NA
CASSEGGVNTEAFF
TGCGCCAGCAGTGAGGGAGGGGTGAACACTGAAGCTTTCTTT
>TRBJ2-7|TRBD2|TRBV28|NA
CATRTSGRGQQYF
TGTGCCACCAGGACTAGCGGGAGGGGCCAACAGTACTTC
>TRBJ2-7|NA|TRBV29-1|NA
CSVGTGTYEQYF
TGCAGCGTTGGGACTGGCACCTACGAGCAGTACTTC